This entry features one TCR beta chain sequence. The target of this receptor is not known. No much larger clone exists at a distance of one base, and base qualities are not known. These data are taken from a study of T cells in Graves' hyperthyroidism and ophthalmopathy (dated 2019 in TCRdb). In the study overall: TCR V-J signatures able to tell the groups apart were searched for in a discovery cohort of around 95 patients, of whom more than 40 had Graves' ophthalmopathy and roughly 59 had stable Graves' hyperthyroidism. Whether ophthalmopathy could be predicted prospectively was tested in an independent validation cohort made up of roughly 19 hyperthyroidism patients plus 17 patients who later progressed to ophthalmopathy. The 100 or so discovery patients were divided at random into training and test sets in a 7:3 ratio. In six Graves' hyperthyroidism patients, the study also compared T-cell repertoires from thyroid tissue with T-cell repertoires from blood. After sampling, hyperthyroidism patients received methimazole starting at 30 mg daily, and ophthalmopathy patients received high-dose intravenous methylprednisolone. TCR Vbeta CDR3 sequencing of some 140 peripheral blood samples (over 40 ophthalmopathy, 75 hyperthyroidism and roughly 17 progressor patients) is reported in the paper.

Broad study findings and their caveats: Most expanded thyroid clonotypes (frequency above 0.001) were also found in blood, which suggests that blood repertoires may mirror thyroid immune responses. A model built on a 13 V-J signature distinguished ophthalmopathy from stable hyperthyroidism, reaching around 90% sensitivity and 81.08% specificity in cross-validation and 80%/75% in testing. In validation, the model predicted progression to ophthalmopathy a median of approximately 6.3 months before onset, with roughly 71% sensitivity and around 76% specificity. No statistical method was used to set the sample size in advance, and investigators knew the group allocation.

The cysteine opens and the phenylalanine closes a CDR3 of 15 amino acids. Only the CDR3 region is kept as DNA, spanning 45 bases read in frame from base 1. From a lookup of the germline V gene, CDR1 and CDR2 are MDHEN and SYDVKM. V is reduced by 4 bases and J by 6 bases, leaving a spacing of 19 bases between them. Patients with uncontrolled infections, other autoimmune diseases, pregnancy or lactation were excluded. Diagnoses were established on the basis of clinical symptoms, serum thyroxine and TRAb, thyroid ultrasound, and orbital computed tomography. Total RNA was extracted using Trizol reagent, and RNA quality was assessed on an Agilent 2100 Bioanalyzer. The TCR beta CDR3 regions were amplified from the RNA transcripts. The TCR CDR3 was subjected to a first round of RT-PCR using the HTBI primer set and the Qiagen OneStep RT-PCR kit. A second multiplex PCR round built the libraries, followed by size selection and purification. Libraries were sequenced paired-end with 100 bp reads on an Illumina HiSeq2000. Under the source paper's analysis protocol: Raw data were processed with SOAPnuke, discarding reads with adapters, uncalled bases, mean Phred below 15, or no exact constant-primer or identifier match. High-quality paired reads were merged with COPE v1.2.5, and unique nucleotide sequences were defined as clonotypes. MiTCR v1.1 was used to align clonotypes to the IMGT TRBV, TRBD and TRBJ reference segments. Only V-J combinations with frequency above 0.0001, covering 99% to 99.2% of repertoires, were analysed. A TCS score was defined as the ratio of F50 (clonal expansion) to E x V (chaos), with BLOSUM62-based TCRdist applied between CDR3 peptides within each V-J. Welch's t-statistics and random forest reduced around 550 V-J features to roughly 13, which were used in a naive Bayes classifier (R e1071). The Morisita-Horn index was used to measure how similar the thyroid and blood repertoires were. TCRdb reran the public reads through fastp at Q25 and MiXCR, keeping productive beta chains. When rows share a CDR3 protein, they turn into one entry using the most common DNA and genes. These V and J calls originate from TCRdb's pipeline instead of the authors' own analysis. In all, the sample holds roughly 570,000 distinct CDR3 sequences, and about half of those were seen once. In total, the top ten clones hold roughly 19% of the sample.

This TCR came from an adult woman with Graves' disease, either hyperthyroidism or ophthalmopathy (not recorded which). The sample consisted of peripheral blood or thyroid tissue (not recorded which). The sequence links TRBV28 to TRBJ2-7, with the D segment identity uncertain. The DNA is as follows: TGTGCCAGCAGTTCCCCAAGGCGTCGGCGTGGCGAGCAGTACTTC. This gives the protein CASSSPRRRRGEQYF.